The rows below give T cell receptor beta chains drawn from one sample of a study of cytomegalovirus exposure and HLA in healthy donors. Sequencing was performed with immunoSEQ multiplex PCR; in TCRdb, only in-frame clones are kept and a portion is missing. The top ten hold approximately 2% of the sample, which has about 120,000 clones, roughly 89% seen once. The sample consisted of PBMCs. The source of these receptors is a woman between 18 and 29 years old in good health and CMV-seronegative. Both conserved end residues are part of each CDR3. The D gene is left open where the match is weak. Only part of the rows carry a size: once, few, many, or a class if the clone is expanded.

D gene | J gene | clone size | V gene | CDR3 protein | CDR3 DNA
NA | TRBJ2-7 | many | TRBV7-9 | CASSLGPPAYEQYF | TGTGCCAGCAGCTTAGGTCCACCGGCCTACGAGCAGTACTTC
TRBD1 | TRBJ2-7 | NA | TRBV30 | CAWSGDSSYEQYF | TGTGCCTGGAGCGGGGACAGTAGCTACGAGCAGTACTTC
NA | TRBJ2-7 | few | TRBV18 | CASSGGIEGEQYF | TGTGCCAGCTCTGGCGGGATCGAGGGCGAGCAGTACTTC
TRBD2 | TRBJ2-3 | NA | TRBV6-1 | CASKGGRAPDTQYF | TGTGCCAGCAAAGGCGGGAGGGCCCCAGATACGCAGTATTTT
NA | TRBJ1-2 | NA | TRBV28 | CASKEGANYGYTF | TGTGCCAGCAAGGAGGGCGCTAACTATGGCTACACCTTC
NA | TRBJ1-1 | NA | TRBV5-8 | CASSLLKGVSTEAFF | TGTGCCAGCAGCTTGTTAAAAGGGGTTAGCACTGAAGCTTTCTTT
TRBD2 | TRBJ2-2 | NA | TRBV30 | CAWRGTTNTGELFF | TGTGCCTGGAGGGGGACTACCAACACCGGGGAGCTGTTTTTT
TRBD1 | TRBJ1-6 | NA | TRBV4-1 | CASSLDRSSPLHF | TGCGCCAGCAGTCTGGACAGGAGCTCACCCCTCCACTTT
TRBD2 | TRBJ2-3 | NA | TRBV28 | CASSFGLAGTDTQYF | TGTGCCAGCAGTTTCGGTCTAGCGGGAACAGATACGCAGTATTTT
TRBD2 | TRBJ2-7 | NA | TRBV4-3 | CASSQTGLAGDEQYF | TGCGCCAGCAGCCAGACGGGACTAGCGGGAGATGAGCAGTACTTC
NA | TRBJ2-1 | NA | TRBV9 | CASSVGLASYNEQFF | TGTGCCAGCAGCGTAGGGCTAGCGTCTTACAATGAGCAGTTCTTC
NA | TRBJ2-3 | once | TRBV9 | CASSLLAGGYDTQYF | TGTGCCAGCAGCCTTTTAGCTGGGGGGTACGATACGCAGTATTTT
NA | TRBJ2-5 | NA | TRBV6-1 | CASSRLTETQYF | TGTGCCAGCTCAAGACTAACGGAGACCCAGTACTTC
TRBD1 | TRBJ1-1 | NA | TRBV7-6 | CASSVGGPNTEAFF | TGTGCCAGCAGCGTAGGGGGCCCGAACACTGAAGCTTTCTTT
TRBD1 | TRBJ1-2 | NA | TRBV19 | CASSALPGQGSGYTF | TGTGCCAGTAGTGCCTTACCGGGACAGGGCAGCGGCTACACCTTC
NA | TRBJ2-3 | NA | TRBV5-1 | CASSPRGESTDTQYF | TGCGCCAGCAGCCCCAGGGGGGAATCCACAGATACGCAGTATTTT
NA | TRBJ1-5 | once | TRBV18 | CASSSDSYSNQPQHF | TGTGCCAGCTCATCTGACAGCTATAGCAATCAGCCCCAGCATTTT
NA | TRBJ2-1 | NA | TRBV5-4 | CASRPPKGQSSYNEQFF | TGTGCCAGCCGCCCCCCCAAAGGACAGAGCTCCTACAATGAGCAGTTCTTC
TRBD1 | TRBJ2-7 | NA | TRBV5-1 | CASSLGGTAAYEQYF | TGCGCCAGCAGCTTGGGAGGGACAGCCGCCTACGAGCAGTACTTC
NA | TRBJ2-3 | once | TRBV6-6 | CASMYGGTDTQYF | TGTGCCAGCATGTACGGGGGCACAGATACGCAGTATTTT
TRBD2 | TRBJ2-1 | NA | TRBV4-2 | CASSQDGTSGYNEQFF | TGTGCCAGCAGCCAAGATGGGACTAGCGGTTACAATGAGCAGTTCTTC
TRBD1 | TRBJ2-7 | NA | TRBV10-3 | CAISSDGTGFSEQYF | TGTGCCATCAGCTCCGACGGGACAGGGTTCTCCGAGCAGTACTTC
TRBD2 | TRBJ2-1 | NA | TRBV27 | CASSLDGGASYNEQFF | TGTGCCAGCAGTTTGGACGGGGGGGCTTCGTACAATGAGCAGTTCTTC
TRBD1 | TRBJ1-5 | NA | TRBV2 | CASSEDRGTQPQHF | TGTGCCAGCAGTGAAGACAGGGGAACTCAGCCCCAGCATTTT
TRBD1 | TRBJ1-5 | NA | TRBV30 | CAWTTGGFGQPQHF | TGTGCCTGGACGACAGGGGGCTTCGGGCAGCCCCAGCATTTT
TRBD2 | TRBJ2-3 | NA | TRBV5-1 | CASSLDMAGGTDTQYF | TGCGCCAGCAGCTTGGATATGGCGGGGGGCACAGATACGCAGTATTTT
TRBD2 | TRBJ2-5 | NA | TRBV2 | CASAYGGPSGRGETQYF | TGTGCCAGCGCTTATGGAGGGCCTAGCGGGAGAGGAGAGACCCAGTACTTC
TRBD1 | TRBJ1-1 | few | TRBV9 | CASKGDRVDTEAFF | TGTGCCAGCAAGGGGGACAGGGTGGACACTGAAGCTTTCTTT
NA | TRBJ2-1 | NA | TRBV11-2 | CASSLDLVYNEQFF | TGTGCCAGCAGCTTAGATCTAGTCTACAATGAGCAGTTCTTC
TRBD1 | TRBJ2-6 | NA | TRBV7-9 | CASSFGTGGTGANVLTF | TGTGCCAGCAGCTTTGGGACAGGGGGAACTGGGGCCAACGTCCTGACTTTC
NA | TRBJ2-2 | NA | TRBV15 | CATSRGLHTGELFF | TGTGCCACCAGCCGAGGACTTCACACCGGGGAGCTGTTTTTT
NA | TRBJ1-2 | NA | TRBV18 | CASSDDRNYGYTF | TGTGCCAGCTCAGACGACAGGAACTATGGCTACACCTTC
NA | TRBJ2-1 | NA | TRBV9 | CASSVGGGTYNEQFF | TGTGCCAGCAGCGTAGGTGGCGGTACATACAATGAGCAGTTCTTC
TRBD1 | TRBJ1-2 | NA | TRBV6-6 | CASSYSDRGVYGYTF | TGTGCCAGCAGTTACTCGGACAGGGGGGTCTATGGCTACACCTTC
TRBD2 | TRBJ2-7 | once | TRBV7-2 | CASSSGGVWSYEQYF | TGTGCCAGCAGCTCGGGGGGGGTGTGGTCCTACGAGCAGTACTTC
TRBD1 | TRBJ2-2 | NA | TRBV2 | CASSEYRTGPNTGELFF | TGTGCCAGCAGTGAATATCGGACAGGGCCGAACACCGGGGAGCTGTTTTTT
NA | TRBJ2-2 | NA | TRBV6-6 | CASSYVYASGTGELFF | TGTGCCAGCAGTTACGTATATGCTAGTGGCACCGGGGAGCTGTTTTTT
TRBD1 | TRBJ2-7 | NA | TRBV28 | CASSPRGQSYEQYF | TGTGCCAGCAGTCCCCGGGGACAGTCCTACGAGCAGTACTTC
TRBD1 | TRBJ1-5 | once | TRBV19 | CASTPDRGSNQPQHF | TGTGCCAGTACCCCGGACAGGGGGTCTAATCAGCCCCAGCATTTT
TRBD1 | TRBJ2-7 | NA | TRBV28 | CAGGTGGLPEQYF | TGTGCCGGGGGGACAGGGGGCCTTCCCGAGCAGTACTTC
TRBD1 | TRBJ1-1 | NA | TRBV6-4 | CASRVTGANTEAFF | TGTGCCAGCAGGGTCACAGGGGCCAACACTGAAGCTTTCTTT
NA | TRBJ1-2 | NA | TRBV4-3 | CASSQGLTVYGYTF | TGCGCCAGCAGCCAAGGGCTGACAGTCTATGGCTACACCTTC
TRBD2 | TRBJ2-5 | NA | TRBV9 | CASSVAGAGQETQYF | TGTGCCAGCAGCGTAGCGGGAGCGGGGCAAGAGACCCAGTACTTC
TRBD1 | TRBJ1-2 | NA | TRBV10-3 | CAIPRTGGVYGYTF | TGTGCCATCCCCCGGACAGGGGGCGTCTATGGCTACACCTTC
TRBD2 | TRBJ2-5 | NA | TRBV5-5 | CASSFILAGQETQYF | TGTGCCAGCAGCTTTATTCTAGCGGGTCAAGAGACCCAGTACTTC
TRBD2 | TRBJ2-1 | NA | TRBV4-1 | CASSQGLAGGSQFF | TGCGCCAGCAGCCAAGGTCTAGCGGGAGGATCCCAGTTCTTC
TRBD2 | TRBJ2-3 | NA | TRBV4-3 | CASSQDTPLAGKDTQYF | TGCGCCAGCAGCCAAGATACCCCACTAGCGGGTAAAGATACGCAGTATTTT
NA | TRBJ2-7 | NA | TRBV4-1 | CASSQEFAGASYEQYF | TGCGCCAGCAGCCAAGAGTTTGCGGGTGCCTCCTACGAGCAGTACTTC
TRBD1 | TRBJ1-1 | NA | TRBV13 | CASSLVGQVGAEAFF | TGTGCCAGCAGCTTAGTGGGACAGGTGGGGGCTGAAGCTTTCTTT
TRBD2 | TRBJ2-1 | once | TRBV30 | CAWSVFGSGPSNEQFF | TGTGCCTGGAGTGTTTTTGGTAGCGGGCCTTCCAATGAGCAGTTCTTC
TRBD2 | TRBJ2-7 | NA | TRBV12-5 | CASGPAGVADEQYF | TGTGCTAGTGGGCCCGCGGGAGTTGCCGACGAGCAGTACTTC
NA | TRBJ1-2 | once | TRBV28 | CASSRKINPGHLLRYGYTF | TGTGCCAGCAGTAGGAAAATAAATCCGGGACATCTTCTTCGTTATGGCTACACCTTC
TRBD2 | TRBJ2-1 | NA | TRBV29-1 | CSVGGLAGGMSNEQFF | TGCAGCGTTGGGGGACTAGCGGGAGGGATGTCCAATGAGCAGTTCTTC
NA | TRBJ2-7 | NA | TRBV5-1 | CASSSMNSYEQYF | TGCGCCAGCAGCTCGATGAACAGCTACGAGCAGTACTTC
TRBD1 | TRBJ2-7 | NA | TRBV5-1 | CASSQAGQGASREQYF | TGCGCCAGCAGCCAGGCGGGGCAGGGGGCAAGTCGCGAGCAGTACTTC